Listed below are T cell receptor beta chains from one sample, sequenced in a study of identical twins. TCRdb re-analysed the 5' RACE reads in MiXCR, keeping a single row per CDR3 protein. This table has about 240,000 distinct CDR3 sequences, 9.5% to 15% appearing once. The data also belong to a second study, concerning yellow fever vaccine responses in identical twins.

The sample was memory (CD45RO+) T cells sorted from blood. Every receptor here comes from a woman aged 18-29 years in good health. Each CDR3 is given with its conserved first and last residue. A D gene is named only where the DNA matches it firmly. Only some rows state a clone size, as once, few, many or a class for expanded clones.

NA,TRBV29-1,few,TRBJ1-5,TGCAGCGTTGGAATGACAGGTGATCAGCCCCAGCATTTT,CSVGMTGDQPQHF
TRBD2,TRBV12-3/TRBV12-4,many,TRBJ2-1,TGTGCCAGCACCCGACTAGCGGGAGATGGAAATGAGCAGTTCTTC,CASTRLAGDGNEQFF
TRBD1,TRBV4-3,few,TRBJ1-6,TGCGCCAGCAGCGATACAGGGGAAACTTCACCCCTCCACTTT,CASSDTGETSPLHF
TRBD1,TRBV27,few,TRBJ2-1,TGTGCCAGCAGTTTGGCCGGACAGGGGTACAATGAGCAGTTCTTC,CASSLAGQGYNEQFF
NA,TRBV12-3/TRBV12-4,few,TRBJ2-3,TGTGCCAGCAGTCGGCCCTTGGCCGGGAACACAGATACGCAGTATTTT,CASSRPLAGNTDTQYF
NA,TRBV9,NA,TRBJ1-4,TGTGCCAGCAGCGTAGAGTCTCTGGGTGAAAAACTGTTTTTT,CASSVESLGEKLFF
TRBD2,TRBV7-2,few,TRBJ2-5,TGTGCCAGCAGCTTAACGGGGGGGGAAAAGACCCAGTACTTC,CASSLTGGEKTQYF
NA,TRBV5-1,many,TRBJ2-7,TGCGCCAGCAGCTTTGGTAGGGGTACCTACGAGCAGTACTTC,CASSFGRGTYEQYF
TRBD2,TRBV29-1,many,TRBJ2-7,TGCAGCGTTCGACTAGCGGGATCAGCAAGTTTTTCCGAGCAGTACTTC,CSVRLAGSASFSEQYF
NA,TRBV4-1,NA,TRBJ1-1,TGCGCCAGCAGCCAACTGGGCCGCGGGGGAAACACTGAAGCTTTCTTT,CASSQLGRGGNTEAFF
NA,TRBV7-8,few,TRBJ1-6,TGTGCCAGCAGCTTGGGATTTAACAGGGTGGGGTCACCCCTCCACTTT,CASSLGFNRVGSPLHF
NA,TRBV12-3/TRBV12-4,many,TRBJ2-7,TGTGCCAGCAGTTCCTCCCCGAGGGCCTACGAGCAGTACTTC,CASSSSPRAYEQYF